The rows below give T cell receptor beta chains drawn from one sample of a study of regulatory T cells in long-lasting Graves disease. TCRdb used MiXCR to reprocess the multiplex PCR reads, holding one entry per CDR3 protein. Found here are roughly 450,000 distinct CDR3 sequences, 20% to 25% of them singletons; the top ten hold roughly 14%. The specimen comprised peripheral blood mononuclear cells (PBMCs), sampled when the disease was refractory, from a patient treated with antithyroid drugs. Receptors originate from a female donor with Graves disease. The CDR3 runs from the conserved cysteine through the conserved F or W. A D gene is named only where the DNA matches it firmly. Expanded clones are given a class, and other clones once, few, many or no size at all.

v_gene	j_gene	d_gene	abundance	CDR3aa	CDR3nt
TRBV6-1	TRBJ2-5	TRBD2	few	CASKDRSGGETQYF	TGTGCCAGCAAGGATCGGTCGGGAGGGGAGACCCAGTACTTC
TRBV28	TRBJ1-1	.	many	CASSLHTGLLAEAFF	TGTGCCAGCAGTTTACATACCGGGCTGCTGGCTGAAGCTTTCTTT
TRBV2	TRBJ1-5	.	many	CASSETSPPFDSGNQPQHF	TGTGCCAGCAGTGAAACCTCCCCCCCCTTCGACTCCGGCAATCAGCCCCAGCATTTT
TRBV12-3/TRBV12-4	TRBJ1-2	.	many	CASSQDGIWLGGYTF	TGTGCCAGCAGCCAGGACGGTATATGGTTAGGGGGCTACACCTTC
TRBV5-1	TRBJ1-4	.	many	CASSLDSTNEKLFF	TGCGCCAGCAGCCTGGACAGTACTAATGAAAAACTGTTTTTT
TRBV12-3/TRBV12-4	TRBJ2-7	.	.	CASSLSRGLRAYEQYF	TGTGCCAGCAGTTTAAGCCGGGGCCTTCGGGCCTACGAGCAGTACTTC
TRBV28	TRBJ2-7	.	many	CASRIAGRGGYEQYF	TGTGCCAGCAGGATCGCCGGGCGGGGCGGGTACGAGCAGTACTTC
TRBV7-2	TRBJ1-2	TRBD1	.	CASRFPGGEGYGYTF	TGTGCCAGCAGGTTCCCAGGGGGCGAGGGCTATGGCTACACCTTC
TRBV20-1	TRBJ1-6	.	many	CSARDNLRIWSPLHF	TGCAGTGCTAGAGATAACCTCAGGATATGGTCACCCCTCCACTTT
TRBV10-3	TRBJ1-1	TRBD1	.	CAISPTGDPPEAFF	TGTGCCATCAGTCCGACAGGGGACCCACCTGAAGCTTTCTTT
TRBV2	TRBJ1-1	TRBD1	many	CASSLRDRNTEAFF	TGTGCCAGCAGTCTCCGGGACAGGAACACTGAAGCTTTCTTT